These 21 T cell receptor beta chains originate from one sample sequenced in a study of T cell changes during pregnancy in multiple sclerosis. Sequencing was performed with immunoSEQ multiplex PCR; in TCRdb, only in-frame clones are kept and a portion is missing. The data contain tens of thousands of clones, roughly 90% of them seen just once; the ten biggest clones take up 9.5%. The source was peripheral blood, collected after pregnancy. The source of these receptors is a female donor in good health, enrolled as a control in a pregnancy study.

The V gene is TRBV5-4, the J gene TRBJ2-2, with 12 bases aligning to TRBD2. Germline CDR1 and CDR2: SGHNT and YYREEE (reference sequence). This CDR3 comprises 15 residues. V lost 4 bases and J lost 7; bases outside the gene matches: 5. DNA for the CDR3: TGTGCCAGCAGCCGGACTAGCGGGAAGGTCGGGGAGCTGTTTTTT. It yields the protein CASSRTSGKVGELFF.

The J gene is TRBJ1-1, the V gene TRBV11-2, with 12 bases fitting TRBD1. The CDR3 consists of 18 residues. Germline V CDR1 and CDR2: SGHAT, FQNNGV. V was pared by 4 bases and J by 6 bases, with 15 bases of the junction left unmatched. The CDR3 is CASSSHSGTGGVKAEAFF. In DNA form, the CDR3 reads TGTGCCAGCAGCTCCCACTCCGGGACAGGGGGCGTCAAGGCTGAAGCTTTCTTT.

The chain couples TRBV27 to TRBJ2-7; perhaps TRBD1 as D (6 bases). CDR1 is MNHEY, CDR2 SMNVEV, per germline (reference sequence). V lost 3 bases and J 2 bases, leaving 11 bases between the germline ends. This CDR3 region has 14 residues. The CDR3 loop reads CASSFGQGPYEQYF. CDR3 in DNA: TGTGCCAGCAGTTTCGGGCAGGGGCCCTACGAGCAGTACTTC.

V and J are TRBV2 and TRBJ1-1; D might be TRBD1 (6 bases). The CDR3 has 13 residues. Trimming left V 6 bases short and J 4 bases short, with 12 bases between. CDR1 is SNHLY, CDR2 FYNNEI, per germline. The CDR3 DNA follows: TGTGCCAGCAGCCTACAGGGATTCACTGAAGCTTTCTTT. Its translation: CASSLQGFTEAFF.

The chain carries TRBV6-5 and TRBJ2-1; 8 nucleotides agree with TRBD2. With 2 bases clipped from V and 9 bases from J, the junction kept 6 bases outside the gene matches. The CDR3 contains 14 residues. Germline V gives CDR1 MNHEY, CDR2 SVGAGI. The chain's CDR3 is CASSYPQRGSEQFF. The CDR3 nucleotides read TGTGCCAGCAGTTACCCTCAGCGGGGGAGTGAGCAGTTCTTC.

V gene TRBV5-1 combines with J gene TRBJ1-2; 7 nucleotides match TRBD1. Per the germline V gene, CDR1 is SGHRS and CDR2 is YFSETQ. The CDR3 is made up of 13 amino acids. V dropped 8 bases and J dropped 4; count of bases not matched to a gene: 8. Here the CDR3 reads CASDTGDGYGYTF. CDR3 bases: TGCGCCAGTGACACAGGGGATGGCTATGGCTACACCTTC.

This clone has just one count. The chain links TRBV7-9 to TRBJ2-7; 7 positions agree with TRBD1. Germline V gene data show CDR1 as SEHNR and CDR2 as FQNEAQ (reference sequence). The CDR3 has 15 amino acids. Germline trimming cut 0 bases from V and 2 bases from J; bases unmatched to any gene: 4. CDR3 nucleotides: TGTGCCAGCAGCTTAGCTAGACAGGGCCCCTACGAGCAGTACTTC. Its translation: CASSLARQGPYEQYF.

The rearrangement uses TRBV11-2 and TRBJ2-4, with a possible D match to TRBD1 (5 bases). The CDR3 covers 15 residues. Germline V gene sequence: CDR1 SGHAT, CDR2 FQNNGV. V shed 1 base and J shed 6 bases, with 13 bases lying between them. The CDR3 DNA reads TGTGCCAGCAGCTTAGTTAGGGGCCAGGTAAACATTCAGTACTTC. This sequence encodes CASSLVRGQVNIQYF.

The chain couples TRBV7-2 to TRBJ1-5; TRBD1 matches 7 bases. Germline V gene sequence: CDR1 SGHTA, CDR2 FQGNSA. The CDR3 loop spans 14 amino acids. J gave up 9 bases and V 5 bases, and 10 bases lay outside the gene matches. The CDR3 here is CASSPGTAGGPQHF. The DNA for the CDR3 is TGTGCCAGCAGCCCCGGGACAGCCGGGGGGCCCCAGCATTTT.

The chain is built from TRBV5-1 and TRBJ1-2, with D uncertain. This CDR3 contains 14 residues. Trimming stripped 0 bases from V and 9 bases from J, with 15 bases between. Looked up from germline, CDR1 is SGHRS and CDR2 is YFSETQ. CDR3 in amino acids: CASSLEGSDGSYTF. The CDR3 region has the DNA TGCGCCAGCAGCTTGGAAGGTTCCGACGGGAGCTACACCTTC.

In DNA, the CDR3 is TGTGCCAGCAGTGAAGGGGGGCAAGAGACCCAGTACTTC. Encoded protein: CASSEGGQETQYF. The gene calls are TRBV25-1 and TRBJ2-5, with D tentatively TRBD2 (6 bases). Germline V CDR1 and CDR2: MGHDK, SYGVNS. The V and J ends lost 2 bases and 2 bases respectively, with 6 bases between them. The CDR3 totals 13 residues.

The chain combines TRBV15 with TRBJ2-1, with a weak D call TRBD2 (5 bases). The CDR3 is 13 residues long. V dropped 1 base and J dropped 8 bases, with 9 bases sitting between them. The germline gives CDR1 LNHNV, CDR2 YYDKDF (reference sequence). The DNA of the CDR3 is TGTGCCACCAGCAGAGCTAGCCTTGATGAGCAGTTCTTC. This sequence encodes CATSRASLDEQFF.

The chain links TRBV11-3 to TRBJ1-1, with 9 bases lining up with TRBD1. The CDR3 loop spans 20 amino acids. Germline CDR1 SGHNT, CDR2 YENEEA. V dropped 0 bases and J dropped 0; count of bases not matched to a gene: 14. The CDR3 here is CASSLEVGFFDRGVNTEAFF. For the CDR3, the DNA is TGTGCCAGCAGCTTAGAAGTAGGGTTCTTTGACAGGGGGGTGAACACTGAAGCTTTCTTT.

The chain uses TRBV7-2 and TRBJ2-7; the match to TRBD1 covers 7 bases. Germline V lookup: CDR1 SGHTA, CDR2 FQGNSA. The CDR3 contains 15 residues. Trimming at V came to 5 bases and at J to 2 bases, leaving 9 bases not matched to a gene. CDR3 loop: CASSTRDRPAYEQYF. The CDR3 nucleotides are TGTGCCAGCAGCACCAGGGACAGACCAGCCTACGAGCAGTACTTC.

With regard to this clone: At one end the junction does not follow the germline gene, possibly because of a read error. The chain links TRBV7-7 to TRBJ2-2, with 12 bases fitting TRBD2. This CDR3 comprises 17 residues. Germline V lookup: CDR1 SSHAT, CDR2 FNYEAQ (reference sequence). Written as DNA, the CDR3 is TGTGCTAGCACCTTAAGCCCCCTAGCGGGGGGGGCCGGGGAGCTGTTTTTT. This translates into CASTLSPLAGGAGELFF.

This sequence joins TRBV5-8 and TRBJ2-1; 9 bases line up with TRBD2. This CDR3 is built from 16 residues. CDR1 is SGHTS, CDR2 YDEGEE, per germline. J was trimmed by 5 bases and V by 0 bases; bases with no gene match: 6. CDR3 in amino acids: CASSLVGSSGNNEQFF. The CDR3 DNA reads TGTGCCAGCAGCTTGGTGGGGTCTAGCGGGAACAATGAGCAGTTCTTC. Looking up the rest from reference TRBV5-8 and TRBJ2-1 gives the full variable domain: EAGVTQSPTHLIKTRGQQATLRCSPISGHTSVYWYQQALGLGLQFLLWYDEGEERNRGNFPPRFSGRQFPNYSSELNVNALELEDSALYLCASSLVGSSGNNEQFFGPGTRLTVL.

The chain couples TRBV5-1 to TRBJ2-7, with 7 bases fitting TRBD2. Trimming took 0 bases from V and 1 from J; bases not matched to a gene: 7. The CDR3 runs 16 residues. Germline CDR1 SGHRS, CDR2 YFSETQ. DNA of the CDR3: TGCGCCAGCAGCTTGGCACCGGCTAGCGGATCCTACGAGCAGTACTTC. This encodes CASSLAPASGSYEQYF. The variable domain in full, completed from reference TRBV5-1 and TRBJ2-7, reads KAGVTQTPRYLIKTRGQQVTLSCSPISGHRSVSWYQQTPGQGLQFLFEYFSETQRNKGNFPGRFSGRQFSNSRSEMNVSTLELGDSALYLCASSLAPASGSYEQYFGPGTRLTVT.

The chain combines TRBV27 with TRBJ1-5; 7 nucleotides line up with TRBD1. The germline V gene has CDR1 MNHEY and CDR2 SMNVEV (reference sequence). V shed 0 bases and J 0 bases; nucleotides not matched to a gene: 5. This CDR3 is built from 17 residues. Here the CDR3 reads CASSLSTGTASNQPQHF. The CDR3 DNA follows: TGTGCCAGCAGTTTATCAACCGGGACAGCTAGCAATCAGCCCCAGCATTTT.

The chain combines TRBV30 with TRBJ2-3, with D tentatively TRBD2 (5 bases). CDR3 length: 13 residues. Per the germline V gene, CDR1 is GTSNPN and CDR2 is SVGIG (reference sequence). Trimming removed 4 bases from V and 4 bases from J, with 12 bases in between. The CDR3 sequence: CAWNLAPPDTQYF. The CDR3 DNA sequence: TGTGCCTGGAACCTAGCCCCCCCAGATACGCAGTATTTT. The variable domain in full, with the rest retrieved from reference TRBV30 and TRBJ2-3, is SQTIHQWPATLVQPVGSPLSLECTVEGTSNPNLYWYRQAAGRGLQLLFYSVGIGQISSEVPQNLSASRPQDRQFILSSKKLLLSDSGFYLCAWNLAPPDTQYFGPGTRLTVL.

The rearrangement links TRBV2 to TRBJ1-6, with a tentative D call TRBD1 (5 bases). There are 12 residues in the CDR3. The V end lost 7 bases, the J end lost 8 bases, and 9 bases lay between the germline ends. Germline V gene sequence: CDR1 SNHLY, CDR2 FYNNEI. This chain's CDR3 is CASTRGDSPLHF. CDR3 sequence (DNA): TGTGCCAGCACCCGGGGGGATTCACCCCTCCACTTT.

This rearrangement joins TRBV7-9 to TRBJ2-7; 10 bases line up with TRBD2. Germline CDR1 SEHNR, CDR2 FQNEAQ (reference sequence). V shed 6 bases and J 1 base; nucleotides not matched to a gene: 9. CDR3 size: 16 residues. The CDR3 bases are TGTGCCAGCAGTTCTCCTATAGCGGGGGGTTCCTACGAGCAGTACTTC. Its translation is CASSSPIAGGSYEQYF.